These T cell receptor beta chains were read from a single sample in a study of identical twins. TCRdb fed the 5' RACE reads into MiXCR, producing one record per CDR3 protein. In the table there are 1.5 million to 2 million distinct CDR3 sequences, around a third of which are singletons. Material: cord blood. Source of these receptors: a newborn girl in good health. CDR3s leave out the opening cysteine and the closing phenylalanine or tryptophan. Each record gives: J gene, V gene, CDR3 length, CDR3 protein.

J gene: TRBJ2-1
V gene: TRBV10-1
CDR3 length: 13
CDR3 protein: ASSESGLAEDEQF

J gene: TRBJ2-7
V gene: TRBV25-1
CDR3 length: 14
CDR3 protein: ASSPTPGQGAYEQY

J gene: TRBJ2-3
V gene: TRBV2
CDR3 length: 13
CDR3 protein: ASSWTSGGAGTQY

J gene: TRBJ2-3
V gene: TRBV3-1
CDR3 length: 14
CDR3 protein: ASSQAEWCSPDTQY

J gene: TRBJ1-1
V gene: TRBV21-1
CDR3 length: 14
CDR3 protein: ASSPKQPQRGTEAF

J gene: TRBJ2-7
V gene: TRBV4-1
CDR3 length: 13
CDR3 protein: ASSVTSGRAGEQY

J gene: TRBJ2-3
V gene: TRBV20-1
CDR3 length: 12
CDR3 protein: SARRQGGADTQY

J gene: TRBJ2-1
V gene: TRBV5-1
CDR3 length: 13
CDR3 protein: ASSSAGTPYNEQF

J gene: TRBJ2-3
V gene: TRBV28
CDR3 length: 13
CDR3 protein: ASSFVSGTSDTQY

J gene: TRBJ2-7
V gene: TRBV7-9
CDR3 length: 15
CDR3 protein: ASTRSSGTGVIYEQY